This T cell receptor beta chain is from a study of T cell responses to AZD1222 COVID-19 vaccine. Study at large: Some second doses came at about 4 weeks and others at about 12 weeks; these were pooled. Notes on the study in general: Regions 160-218 and 743-854 held dominance among vaccine-associated CD4 TCRs, which spanned spike. Increases in Spike-specific TCR breadth and depth were seen after two AZD1222 doses. Seropositive status at baseline applied to only five or six AZD1222 recipients.

Comments on this clone: The target antigen is unknown.

The CDR3 length is 13 residues. V lost 3 bases to trimming and J lost 8 bases, with 13 bases between them. Germline CDR1 is LNHDA and CDR2 is SQIVND (reference sequence). Here immunoSEQ multiplex PCR was the method, and the copy in TCRdb shows in-frame clones only, minus some. Of about 150,000 clones in the sample, around nine tenths were seen once. This chain joins TRBV19 and TRBJ1-2; D perhaps matches TRBD1 (5 bases). The material sequenced was peripheral blood, taken on day 0 of AZD1222 vaccination. The receptor's source is an adult in good health. CDR3 in DNA: TGTGCCAGTAGTATCGACAGTTCCGAGGGCTACACCTTC. Translating gives CASSIDSSEGYTF.